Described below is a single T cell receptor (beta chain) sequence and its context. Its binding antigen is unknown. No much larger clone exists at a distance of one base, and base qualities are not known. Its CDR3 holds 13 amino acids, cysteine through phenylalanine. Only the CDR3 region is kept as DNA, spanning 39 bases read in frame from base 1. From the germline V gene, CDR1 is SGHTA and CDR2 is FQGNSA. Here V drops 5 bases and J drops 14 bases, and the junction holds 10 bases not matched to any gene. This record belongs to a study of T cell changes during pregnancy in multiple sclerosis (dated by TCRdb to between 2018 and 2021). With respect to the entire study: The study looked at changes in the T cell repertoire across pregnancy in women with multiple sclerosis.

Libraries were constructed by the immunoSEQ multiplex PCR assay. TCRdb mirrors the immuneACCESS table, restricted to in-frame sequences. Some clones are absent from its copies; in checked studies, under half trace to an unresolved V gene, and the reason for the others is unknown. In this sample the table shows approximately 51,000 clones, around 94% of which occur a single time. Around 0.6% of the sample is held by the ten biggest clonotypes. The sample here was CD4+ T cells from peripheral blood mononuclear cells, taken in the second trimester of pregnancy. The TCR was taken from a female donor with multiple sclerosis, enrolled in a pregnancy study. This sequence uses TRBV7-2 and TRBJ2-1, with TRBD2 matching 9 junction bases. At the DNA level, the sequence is TGTGCCAGCAGCGCCACTGGCGGGGGGGCCGAGTTCTTC. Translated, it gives CASSATGGGAEFF.